Shown below are 19 T cell receptor beta chains from a single sample sequenced in a study of shared clonotypes between healthy human individuals. Using immunoSEQ multiplex PCR, the repertoire was profiled, and TCRdb retains in-frame clones only, with some absent. The table records almost 750,000 clones, 55% to 75% of them present only once. The sequencing input was memory CD4+ T cells sorted from blood. Stated subset: CD45RA-negative fraction. All receptors derive from a woman in her twenties or thirties in good health.

The chain has TRBV9 and TRBJ2-1; D not resolved. CDR1 is SGDLS and CDR2 is YYNGEE in the germline V gene. Trimming pared 6 bases from V and 2 bases from J, leaving 9 bases between. CDR3 length equals 13 residues. CDR3 region: CASTPGAYNEQFF. The CDR3 DNA is TGTGCCAGCACCCCTGGGGCCTACAATGAGCAGTTCTTC.

The rearrangement links TRBV10-3 to TRBJ2-3, with D tentatively TRBD2 (5 bases). Germline CDR1 ENHRY, CDR2 SYGVKD. V was clipped by 6 bases and J by 0 bases, with 10 bases between them. This CDR3 is built from 14 residues. CDR3 nucleotides: TGTGCCATCAGCGGGGTGGTAAGCACAGATACGCAGTATTTT. As protein: CAISGVVSTDTQYF.

J is TRBJ2-2 and V is TRBV5-4, with 8 bases fitting TRBD1. This CDR3 comprises 14 residues. The V gene end was trimmed by 7 bases and the J gene end by 4 bases; junction bases not matched to a gene: 6. Looked up from germline, CDR1 is SGHNT and CDR2 is YYREEE (reference sequence). CDR3 sequence: CASQLDRGTGELFF. DNA of the CDR3: TGTGCCAGCCAATTAGACAGGGGCACCGGGGAGCTGTTTTTT.

The rearrangement links TRBV7-9 to TRBJ2-7; D remains ambiguous. Trimming cost V 2 bases and J 4 bases, with 9 bases left between them. Germline CDR1 reads SEHNR; CDR2 reads FQNEAQ (reference sequence). The CDR3 has 13 residues. CDR3 in amino acids: CASSLKGWYEQYF. CDR3 DNA sequence: TGTGCCAGCAGCTTAAAGGGTTGGTACGAGCAGTACTTC.

V is TRBV7-9 and J is TRBJ2-7; D is unresolved. Trimming pared 1 base from V and 5 bases from J, leaving 12 bases between. The CDR3 is made up of 14 amino acids. Germline V gives CDR1 SEHNR, CDR2 FQNEAQ (reference sequence). The CDR3 DNA sequence: TGTGCCAGCAGCTTAGTTTCCGCGAGACACGAGCAGTACTTC. Translated, it gives CASSLVSARHEQYF.

The CDR3 sequence: CASSNPQGWETQYF. The CDR3 bases are TGTGCCAGCAGTAATCCCCAGGGCTGGGAGACCCAGTACTTC. The chain links TRBV28 to TRBJ2-5; D possibly corresponds to TRBD1 (5 bases). Germline V gene lookup returns CDR1 MDHEN and CDR2 SYDVKM. The CDR3 runs 14 residues. Trimming took off 5 bases at V and 5 bases at J, with 15 bases between the two ends.

The chain employs TRBV9 and TRBJ2-3, with TRBD1 as a possible D gene (6 bases). The germline gives CDR1 SGDLS, CDR2 YYNGEE. There are 14 residues in the CDR3. Trimming left V 1 base short and J 4 bases short, with 10 bases between. CDR3 nucleotides: TGTGCCAGCAGCGTAACAGGGTTTGCAGATACGCAGTATTTT. Translation: CASSVTGFADTQYF.

This chain uses TRBV27 with TRBJ2-3, with 15 bases identical to TRBD2. Trimming removed 8 bases from V and 6 bases from J; junction bases left unmatched: 6. In germline, CDR1 is MNHEY, CDR2 SMNVEV (reference sequence). This CDR3 is 15 amino acids long. The DNA of the CDR3 is TGTGCCAGCCGGGGACTAGCGGGAGGTTGGGATACGCAGTATTTT. Encoded protein: CASRGLAGGWDTQYF.

This clone was observed many times. This chain uses TRBV19 with TRBJ1-2; D is uncertain. With 3 bases removed from V and 8 bases from J, the gap between germline ends came to 19 bases. This CDR3 has 15 amino acids. The germline CDR1 and CDR2 sequences are LNHDA and SQIVND (reference sequence). The CDR3 protein is CASSMSNGVSGGYTF. The CDR3, as DNA: TGTGCCAGTAGTATGAGTAACGGAGTCTCGGGGGGCTACACCTTC.

This rearrangement joins TRBV19 to TRBJ2-7; no firm D call. Deletions cut 6 bases from V and 0 bases from J, with 18 bases between. CDR3 length: 16 residues. Germline V gene data show CDR1 as LNHDA and CDR2 as SQIVND (reference sequence). The CDR3 region is CASRGTRRYNSYEQYF. The CDR3 DNA follows: TGTGCCAGTAGAGGTACTCGACGGTATAACTCCTACGAGCAGTACTTC.

The rearrangement uses TRBV6-6 and TRBJ2-7, with D possibly TRBD2 on 5 matching bases. The germline gives CDR1 MNHNY, CDR2 SVGAGI (reference sequence). This CDR3 is built from 16 residues. With 0 bases removed from V and 4 bases from J, the gap between germline ends came to 16 bases. CDR3 region: CASSYSMPGLQYEQYF. The CDR3 DNA is TGTGCCAGCAGTTACTCGATGCCTGGACTTCAATACGAGCAGTACTTC.

This clone was observed once. The chain couples TRBV5-1 to TRBJ2-1; 13 nucleotides agree with TRBD2. There are 17 residues in the CDR3. Per germline, CDR1 SGHRS and CDR2 YFSETQ. Germline trimming cut 3 bases from V and 4 bases from J; bases unmatched to any gene: 7. The CDR3 nucleotides are TGCGCCAGCAGCTCCGGGACTAGCGGGACTTCTTACAATGAGCAGTTCTTC. This codes for CASSSGTSGTSYNEQFF.

V and J are TRBV7-6 and TRBJ2-1; no definite D call. The CDR3 is made up of 13 amino acids. V gave up 0 bases and J gave up 10 bases, with 10 bases separating them. Germline V gene sequence: CDR1 SGHVS, CDR2 FNYEAQ. CDR3 protein: CASSLAVRGEQFF. The CDR3, as DNA: TGTGCCAGCAGCTTAGCGGTGCGAGGAGAGCAGTTCTTC.

The J gene is TRBJ1-5, the V gene TRBV30; D is ambiguous. Germline-derived CDR1 and CDR2 are GTSNPN and SVGIG (reference sequence). The CDR3 contains 14 residues. Trimming stripped 0 bases from V and 6 bases from J, with 12 bases between. The CDR3 loop is CAWSVLAGSQPQHF. DNA of the CDR3: TGTGCCTGGAGTGTACTAGCGGGAAGTCAGCCCCAGCATTTT.

V is TRBV5-1 and J is TRBJ2-1, with TRBD1 as a possible D gene (5 bases). The CDR3 has 13 amino acids. Deletions cut 0 bases from V and 5 bases from J, with 6 bases between. The V gene's germline CDR1 is SGHRS and CDR2 YFSETQ. The CDR3 here is CASSLVQDNEQFF. The CDR3 region has the DNA TGCGCCAGCAGCTTGGTACAGGACAATGAGCAGTTCTTC. Supplemented by reference TRBV5-1 and TRBJ2-1, the full variable domain reads KAGVTQTPRYLIKTRGQQVTLSCSPISGHRSVSWYQQTPGQGLQFLFEYFSETQRNKGNFPGRFSGRQFSNSRSEMNVSTLELGDSALYLCASSLVQDNEQFFGPGTRLTVL.

The chain joins TRBV5-1 to TRBJ2-3; D remains ambiguous. V was trimmed by 0 bases and J by 0 bases, leaving 11 bases between them. The germline CDR1 and CDR2 sequences are SGHRS and YFSETQ. The CDR3 is made up of 16 amino acids. CDR3 sequence (DNA): TGCGCCAGCAGCTTGGGGGAAACAATAAGCACAGATACGCAGTATTTT. The encoded protein is CASSLGETISTDTQYF.

This sequence joins TRBV6-5 and TRBJ1-2; D unclear. CDR3 length: 14 residues. The germline V gene has CDR1 MNHEY and CDR2 SVGAGI. V was pared by 6 bases and J by 2 bases, with 13 bases between. The CDR3 is CASSSLGRNYGYTF. The CDR3 bases are TGTGCCAGCAGCTCTCTGGGGAGGAACTATGGCTACACCTTC.

The chain has TRBV6-6 and TRBJ2-5, with D possibly TRBD1 on 5 matching bases. The CDR3 covers 16 residues. CDR1 is MNHNY, CDR2 SVGAGI, per germline (reference sequence). Deletions cut 6 bases from V and 2 bases from J, with 19 bases between. In DNA, the CDR3 is TGTGCCAGCAGCCGTAAAACGACAGCGACACAAGAGACCCAGTACTTC. This codes for CASSRKTTATQETQYF.

The chain carries TRBV7-7 and TRBJ2-2, with TRBD1 identical over 10 bases. Germline lookup yields CDR1 SSHAT and CDR2 FNYEAQ (reference sequence). Trimming took 5 bases from V and 5 from J; bases not matched to a gene: 5. There are 15 residues in the CDR3. As DNA, the CDR3 is TGTGCCAGCAGCCCAAGGGGACAGGGGACCGGGGAGCTGTTTTTT. Translation gives CASSPRGQGTGELFF.